The 29 T cell receptor beta chains in this list originate from one sample, sequenced in a study of blood T cell repertoires in COVID-19. Sequencing used immunoSEQ multiplex PCR; TCRdb keeps in-frame clones, though not all of them. The sample lists about 280,000 clones, roughly 86% occurring once. What was sequenced was peripheral blood. The receptors derive from a young man with active or convalescent COVID-19.

The chain has TRBV7-2 and TRBJ1-2; D unclear. Trimming removed 2 bases at V and 1 base at J, with 11 bases between. Germline V gene lookup returns CDR1 SGHTA and CDR2 FQGNSA. This CDR3 region has 15 residues. DNA of the CDR3: TGTGCCAGCAGCTTACGGTTACGGGGTAACTATGGCTACACCTTC. This codes for CASSLRLRGNYGYTF.

This clone was detected only once. V is TRBV7-3 and J is TRBJ2-7; 7 bases agree with TRBD1. Germline CDR1 and CDR2: SGHTA and FQGTGA. The J segment lost 4 bases and the V segment lost 6 bases, leaving 12 bases of the junction unmatched. The CDR3 covers 15 residues. CDR3 DNA sequence: TGTGCCAGCAGTCAAGGGGCAGGGGGAAGTTACGAGCAGTACTTC. This translates into CASSQGAGGSYEQYF.

The chain joins TRBV19 to TRBJ2-5; D call uncertain. This CDR3 region has 12 residues. Trimming pared 5 bases from V and 5 bases from J, leaving 9 bases between. Germline V lookup: CDR1 LNHDA, CDR2 SQIVND (reference sequence). Here the CDR3 reads CASSPGLETQYF. CDR3 bases: TGTGCCAGTAGTCCGGGTCTTGAGACCCAGTACTTC.

The chain employs TRBV4-2 and TRBJ1-5, with 9 bases that match TRBD1. Losses at the gene ends were 5 bases for V and 7 bases for J; bases not matched to a gene: 12. The germline gives CDR1 LGHNA, CDR2 YNFKEQ. The length of the CDR3 is 16 residues. The CDR3 region has the DNA TGTGCCAGCAGCTACAACAGGGGGCTCGGGAAACAGCCCCAGCATTTT. This sequence encodes CASSYNRGLGKQPQHF.

This clone was detected once. V gene TRBV3-1 (or the pseudogene TRBV3-2) combines with J gene TRBJ2-7, with D maybe TRBD1 (5 bases). CDR3 size: 14 residues. The V end was cut by 1 base, the J end by 4 bases, with 11 bases between. CDR1 LGHDT and CDR2 YNNKEL come from the germline V gene (reference sequence). The chain's CDR3 is CASSQGGRAYEQYF. For the CDR3, the DNA is TGTGCCAGCAGCCAAGGGGGCAGGGCGTACGAGCAGTACTTC.

The V call is TRBV7-9, the J call TRBJ2-7; possible D gene TRBD2, 6 bases. V lost 1 base and J lost 0, with 13 bases in between. This CDR3 contains 16 residues. The germline gives CDR1 SEHNR, CDR2 FQNEAQ (reference sequence). The CDR3 protein is CASSLDLGGSSYEQYF. CDR3 nucleotide sequence: TGTGCCAGCAGCTTAGATCTGGGGGGAAGCTCCTACGAGCAGTACTTC.

The DNA of the CDR3 is TGTGCCAGCACAGGGGGAAGGGGATCCTACAATGAGCAGTTCTTC. It codes for CASTGGRGSYNEQFF. J is TRBJ2-1 and V is TRBV4-2, with 7 bases identical to TRBD1. The germline V gene has CDR1 LGHNA and CDR2 YNFKEQ. V trimming: 7 bases; J trimming: 1 base; junction bases outside the gene matches: 7. The length of the CDR3 is 15 residues.

The chain combines TRBV6-6 with TRBJ1-6, with 7 bases identical to TRBD1. The V segment lost 6 bases and the J segment 5 bases; nucleotides outside the gene matches: 7. The CDR3 has 15 residues. In germline, CDR1 is MNHNY, CDR2 SVGAGI (reference sequence). The CDR3 DNA sequence: TGTGCCAGCAGGAGAGGGACAGCTAATAATTCACCCCTCCACTTT. Translating it yields CASRRGTANNSPLHF.

This sequence joins TRBV12-3 or TRBV12-4 and TRBJ1-1; unclear D gene. The CDR3 covers 13 residues. V was trimmed by 2 bases and J by 4 bases, leaving 8 bases between them. DNA of the CDR3: TGTGCCAGCAGTTTATCGGGAGTCACTGAAGCTTTCTTT. Amino acid sequence: CASSLSGVTEAFF.

The chain carries TRBV2 and TRBJ1-2; 9 nucleotides match TRBD1. The CDR3 length is 16 residues. The ends lost 7 bases at V and 0 bases at J; junction bases unmatched: 9. Germline loops: CDR1 SNHLY, CDR2 FYNNEI. The DNA of the CDR3 is TGTGCCAGCAAGAGGGACAGGGCGATAGCTAACTATGGCTACACCTTC. Translating it yields CASKRDRAIANYGYTF. Variable domain in full (rest from reference TRBV2 and TRBJ1-2): EPEVTQTPSHQVTQMGQEVILRCVPISNHLYFYWYRQILGQKVEFLVSFYNNEISEKSEIFDDQFSVERPDGSNFTLKIRSTKLEDSAMYFCASKRDRAIANYGYTFGSGTRLTVV.

The rearrangement links TRBV14 to TRBJ2-3, with 9 bases aligning to TRBD1. The CDR3 contains 19 residues. J was trimmed by 3 bases and V by 4 bases; bases with no gene match: 17. The germline V gene has CDR1 SGHDN and CDR2 FVKESK. This CDR3 is CASSLSNPLDRGGTDTQYF. CDR3 coding DNA: TGTGCCAGCAGCCTTTCAAATCCTCTGGACAGGGGTGGAACAGATACGCAGTATTTT. The full variable domain, its missing parts supplied by reference TRBV14 and TRBJ2-3, is EAGVTQFPSHSVIEKGQTVTLRCDPISGHDNLYWYRRVMGKEIKFLLHFVKESKQDESGMPNNRFLAERTGGTYSTLKVQPAELEDSGVYFCASSLSNPLDRGGTDTQYFGPGTRLTVL.

The V and J genes are TRBV19 and TRBJ2-7; 8 bases are shared with TRBD1. CDR3 size: 17 residues. Unmatched junction bases numbered 11, after V lost 3 bases and J lost 1 base. CDR1 and CDR2 from the germline V gene are LNHDA and SQIVND (reference sequence). CDR3 DNA sequence: TGTGCCAGTAGTATCGCCCTTGGCAGGGGGCCATCCTACGAGCAGTACTTC. Amino acids: CASSIALGRGPSYEQYF.

The CDR3 reads CASSPNTGELFF. The CDR3 DNA follows: TGTGCCAGCAGCCCAAACACCGGGGAGCTGTTTTTT. The V call is TRBV13, the J call TRBJ2-2; D call uncertain. V was trimmed by 5 bases and J by 2 bases, leaving 3 bases between them. In germline, CDR1 is PRHDT, CDR2 FYEKMQ (reference sequence). This CDR3 region has 12 residues.

V is TRBV7-2 and J is TRBJ2-3; no clear D. The CDR3 is made up of 14 amino acids. Germline V gives CDR1 SGHTA, CDR2 FQGNSA. V lost 0 bases and J lost 6, with 10 bases in between. CDR3 protein: CASSLALGPDTQYF. In DNA form, the CDR3 reads TGTGCCAGCAGCTTAGCGCTTGGGCCCGATACGCAGTATTTT.

The genes are TRBV11-2 and TRBJ2-1; 7 bases agree with TRBD2. This CDR3 has 12 residues. The germline CDR1 and CDR2 sequences are SGHAT and FQNNGV. V dropped 5 bases and J dropped 9; count of bases not matched to a gene: 4. The CDR3 nucleotides are TGTGCCAGCAGCGTAGGACTAGTTGAGCAGTTCTTC. It yields the protein CASSVGLVEQFF.

The chain couples TRBV2 to TRBJ1-6; the match to TRBD1 covers 8 bases. The CDR3 loop spans 17 amino acids. V gave up 7 bases and J gave up 4 bases; unmatched junction bases: 12. The V gene's germline CDR1 is SNHLY and CDR2 FYNNEI. The CDR3 nucleotides are TGTGCCAGCAAATCAACAGGGGGTCAGGCTTATAATTCACCCCTCCACTTT. This gives the protein CASKSTGGQAYNSPLHF. Variable domain in full (rest from reference TRBV2 and TRBJ1-6): EPEVTQTPSHQVTQMGQEVILRCVPISNHLYFYWYRQILGQKVEFLVSFYNNEISEKSEIFDDQFSVERPDGSNFTLKIRSTKLEDSAMYFCASKSTGGQAYNSPLHFGNGTRLTVT.

The chain links TRBV7-8 to TRBJ2-7; 8 bases are a match to TRBD2. CDR1 SGHVS and CDR2 FQNEAQ come from the germline V gene. This CDR3 region has 15 residues. With 2 bases clipped from V and 5 bases from J, the junction kept 8 bases outside the gene matches. The CDR3 is CASSLIPGGHDEQYF. DNA of the CDR3: TGTGCCAGCAGCTTAATCCCGGGGGGGCACGACGAGCAGTACTTC.

The chain links TRBV6-2 or TRBV6-3 to TRBJ1-2; D possibly corresponds to TRBD1 (5 bases). CDR1 is MNHEY, CDR2 SVGEGT, per germline. The germline V and J ends were trimmed by 5 bases and 8 bases, with 15 bases remaining between them. This CDR3 region has 13 residues. The chain's CDR3 is CASSRRGELGYTF. Here the CDR3 DNA reads TGTGCCAGCAGTCGCCGGGGGGAGTTAGGCTACACCTTC.

This clone has just a few counts. This chain joins TRBV21-1 and TRBJ1-6; the DNA was not used to check the table's D call, TRBD1. TRBV21-1 is tagged as a pseudogene. The CDR3 contains 16 residues. CDR3 sequence (DNA): TGTGCCAGCAGCCCCCGACAGGGGCCAGTTTTTACACCCCTCCACTTT. Residues: CASSPRQGPVFTPLHF.

The chain couples TRBV4-3 to TRBJ1-2; 8 nucleotides match TRBD1. V lost 3 bases to trimming and J lost 3 bases; unmatched junction nucleotides: 6. CDR3 length: 15 residues. Germline-derived CDR1 and CDR2 are LGHNA and YSLEER. CDR3 bases: TGCGCCAGCAGCCAGAGTCGGGACAGGTACTATGGCTACACCTTC. This translates into CASSQSRDRYYGYTF.

CDR3 region: CASSLAGGGEKLFF. The CDR3 region has the DNA TGTGCCAGCAGCTTGGCAGGGGGAGGTGAAAAACTGTTTTTT. This chain joins TRBV7-9 and TRBJ1-4; 7 bases are a match to TRBD1. CDR1 and CDR2 from the germline V gene are SEHNR and FQNEAQ (reference sequence). This CDR3 has 14 residues. Trimming at V came to 3 bases and at J to 7 bases, leaving 5 bases not matched to a gene.

V gene TRBV19 combines with J gene TRBJ1-2; D ambiguous. Germline V gene data show CDR1 as LNHDA and CDR2 as SQIVND (reference sequence). V dropped 5 bases and J dropped 11 bases, with 21 bases sitting between them. The CDR3 consists of 14 residues. This chain's CDR3 is CASSGRVTNWRYTF. For the CDR3, the DNA is TGTGCCAGTAGTGGCCGGGTCACAAACTGGAGGTACACCTTC.

This chain connects TRBV18 to TRBJ2-7; 10 nucleotides agree with TRBD1. Germline trimming cut 4 bases from V and 6 bases from J; bases unmatched to any gene: 6. CDR3 length equals 14 residues. CDR1 is KGHSH, CDR2 LQKENI, per germline. CDR3 amino acids: CASSRETGGGEQYF. In DNA, the CDR3 is TGTGCCAGCTCACGAGAGACAGGGGGCGGCGAGCAGTACTTC.

The V call is TRBV21-1, the J call TRBJ1-6; TRBD1 is the table's D call, not checked against the DNA. TRBV21-1 is reported as a pseudogene. The CDR3 consists of 18 residues. CDR3 bases: TGTGCCAGCAGCAAAAATCGGCGTGGGGGACAGGGAAATTCACCCCTCCACTTT. This sequence encodes CASSKNRRGGQGNSPLHF.

The chain carries TRBV7-9 and TRBJ2-3, with a possible D match to TRBD2 (5 bases). CDR1 is SEHNR, CDR2 FQNEAQ, per germline (reference sequence). CDR3 length: 13 amino acids. Trimming cost V 4 bases and J 5 bases, with 10 bases left between them. The CDR3 DNA sequence: TGTGCCAGCAGCTCTAACGAGGGAGATACGCAGTATTTT. Translating gives CASSSNEGDTQYF.

The V gene is TRBV6-6, the J gene TRBJ1-5, with 7 positions matching TRBD1. The CDR3 is 16 amino acids. Trimming cost V 5 bases and J 0 bases; bases outside gene matches: 7. Germline V gene sequence: CDR1 MNHNY, CDR2 SVGAGI (reference sequence). This chain's CDR3 is CASSQLQGYSNQPQHF. DNA for the CDR3: TGTGCCAGCAGTCAGTTACAGGGGTATAGCAATCAGCCCCAGCATTTT.

V is TRBV6-6 and J is TRBJ2-1, with a weak D call TRBD1 (6 bases). CDR1 and CDR2 from the germline V gene are MNHNY and SVGAGI (reference sequence). The V end was cut by 5 bases, the J end by 3 bases, with 14 bases between. CDR3 length equals 15 residues. DNA for the CDR3: TGTGCCAGCAGTGGCTCGGGACACCTCTACAATGAGCAGTTCTTC. This translates into CASSGSGHLYNEQFF.

The chain carries TRBV4-3 and TRBJ1-4, with no clear D. Trimming left V 4 bases short and J 5 bases short, with 14 bases between. This CDR3 has 15 residues. Germline V lookup: CDR1 LGHNA, CDR2 YSLEER. CDR3 DNA: TGCGCCAGCAGCCGAGTAGGAGTCGAAAATGAAAAACTGTTTTTT. Encoded protein: CASSRVGVENEKLFF.

The chain uses TRBV2 and TRBJ1-5; possibly TRBD1 for D (5 bases). V lost 4 bases and J 7 bases, leaving 14 bases between the germline ends. This CDR3 comprises 14 residues. Germline CDR1 and CDR2: SNHLY and FYNNEI. CDR3 in DNA: TGTGCCAGCAGTGTGGGTAGGAGGGACCAGCCCCAGCATTTT. It specifies CASSVGRRDQPQHF.